This T cell receptor (beta chain) comes out of a study of blood T cell repertoires in COVID-19. Study overall: Researchers got acute and convalescent COVID-19 samples from the United States, Italy and Spain. The cDNA or gDNA used as material had been derived from T cells, B-cell-depleted T cells, or PBMCs.

Participant-reported clinical history was the basis for cohort assignment. All exposed participants met a person with COVID-19 within 2 weeks before entering the study. CDR1 is SEHNR and CDR2 is FQNEAQ in the germline V gene (reference sequence). This CDR3 region has 15 residues. V trimming: 5 bases; J trimming: 8 bases; junction bases outside the gene matches: 12. Sequenced by immunoSEQ multiplex PCR; TCRdb stores in-frame clones only, minus some. This sample has around 200,000 clones, with 80% to 90% found just once. The sequence was obtained from a woman aged 25-40 years who had been exposed to COVID-19. Material: PBMCs or T cells enriched from blood (not recorded which). This chain connects TRBV7-9 to TRBJ1-2; 9 nucleotides match TRBD1. The CDR3 DNA is TGTGCCAGCAGCCGTCCCGGGACAGGGACGGGAGGCTACACCTTC. Residues: CASSRPGTGTGGYTF.